These 6 T cell receptor beta chains were all obtained from the same sample, sequenced in a study of blood T cells in healthy people across ages. Through a sample-barcoded 5' primer and a J-beta primer mix, a second PCR was run for roughly 7 to 12 cycles. TCRdb passed the 5' RACE reads through MiXCR, listing each CDR3 protein once. The sample holds roughly 900,000 distinct CDR3 sequences; around 26% are singletons and the top ten take 15% to 20%. Sample: blood. Receptors were obtained from a woman older than 75 in good health.

This clonotype was detected a few times. J is TRBJ1-2 and V is TRBV19, with 9 positions matching TRBD1. The CDR3 length is 11 residues. The trim removed 8 bases at V and 7 bases at J, leaving 2 bases unmatched. Germline V gene lookup returns CDR1 LNHDA and CDR2 SQIVND (reference sequence). The CDR3 DNA follows: TGTGCCAGTCCGGGACAGGGTGGCTACACCTTC. It specifies CASPGQGGYTF.

This chain connects TRBV4-2 to TRBJ2-2; D ambiguous. Germline loops: CDR1 LGHNA, CDR2 YNFKEQ. V lost 1 base and J lost 0, with 12 bases in between. The CDR3 loop spans 17 amino acids. The CDR3 DNA follows: TGTGCCAGCAGCCAAGTTGTCGGGCACACGAACACCGGGGAGCTGTTTTTT. The encoded protein is CASSQVVGHTNTGELFF.

This clonotype was seen repeatedly, ten times or more. The chain joins TRBV24-1 to TRBJ2-1, with D possibly TRBD2 on 6 matching bases. CDR1 is KGHDR, CDR2 SFDVKD, per germline. This CDR3 comprises 16 residues. V lost 3 bases and J 0 bases, leaving 11 bases between the germline ends. The chain's CDR3 is CATSDRDSSSYNEQFF. CDR3 in DNA: TGTGCCACCAGTGATCGGGACTCGAGCTCCTACAATGAGCAGTTCTTC.

This clonotype was counted ten times or more. The V and J genes are TRBV11-2 and TRBJ2-3, with 7 bases fitting TRBD1. CDR1 SGHAT and CDR2 FQNNGV come from the germline V gene. J lost 7 bases, V lost 5 bases, and 15 bases had no gene match. The CDR3 has 16 residues. CDR3 sequence: CASSPQPPGGPYTQYF. CDR3 sequence (DNA): TGTGCCAGCAGCCCCCAACCGCCAGGGGGACCTTATACGCAGTATTTT.

The chain has TRBV4-1 and TRBJ2-1; a possible D gene is TRBD2 (6 bases). V was cut by 3 bases and J by 3 bases, with 18 bases left in between. The CDR3 is made up of 17 amino acids. Germline lookup yields CDR1 MGHRA and CDR2 YSYEKL. CDR3 coding DNA: TGCGCCAGCAGCCAGGGATTGGCGGGGACCCTCTACAATGAGCAGTTCTTC. It encodes CASSQGLAGTLYNEQFF.

Details on this clonotype: A clone one base away is much larger, so this may be a read error. The rearrangement links TRBV7-9 to TRBJ1-1; 8 positions match TRBD1. CDR3 length: 13 residues. Germline CDR1 SEHNR, CDR2 FQNEAQ (reference sequence). Here the CDR3 DNA reads TGTGCCAGCAGCTGGACAGGGAACGCTGAAGCTTTCTTT. As protein: CASSWTGNAEAFF.